The 7 T cell receptor beta chains in this list originate from one sample, sequenced in a study of blood T cells in healthy people across ages. The use of a sample-barcoded 5' primer and a J-beta primer mix characterized a second PCR of about 7 to 12 cycles. TCRdb reprocessed the 5' RACE reads via MiXCR and lists one record per CDR3 protein. The data contain over 1,500,000 distinct CDR3 sequences, roughly 49% of them singletons. Specimen: blood. The receptors were gathered from a woman aged 40 to 50 in good health.

V usage is TRBV6-2 or TRBV6-3 and J usage is TRBJ2-1, with TRBD2 identical over 8 bases. The end of the DNA is better explained by TRBJ2-7, so the J call may be wrong. CDR1 and CDR2 from the germline V gene are MNHEY and SVGEGT. The CDR3 extends over 17 amino acids. In DNA, the CDR3 is TGTGCCAGCAGGACCCTGGTAGCGGGGAGCTCCTACAATGAGCAGTACTTC. It yields the protein CASRTLVAGSSYNEQYF.

The V and J genes are TRBV4-2 and TRBJ1-5; no firm D call. Trimming pared 0 bases from V and 2 bases from J, leaving 11 bases between. This CDR3 region has 16 residues. Germline CDR1 LGHNA, CDR2 YNFKEQ. CDR3 sequence (DNA): TGTGCCAGCAGCCAAGATGGAGGGAATGGCAATCAGCCCCAGCATTTT. It translates to CASSQDGGNGNQPQHF.

This clonotype occurred once. This rearrangement joins TRBV7-2 to TRBJ1-4; the D gene is possibly TRBD1 (6 bases). The CDR3 consists of 16 residues. Germline CDR1 and CDR2: SGHTA and FQGNSA. V lost 2 bases to trimming and J lost 5 bases, with 15 bases between them. CDR3 amino acids: CASSLLPGQANEKLFF. CDR3 DNA sequence: TGTGCCAGCAGCTTACTTCCGGGACAAGCAAATGAAAAACTGTTTTTT.

The chain has TRBV5-5 and TRBJ2-5, with TRBD1 as a possible D gene (5 bases). Germline lookup yields CDR1 SGHKS and CDR2 YYEKEE (reference sequence). The CDR3 totals 14 residues. Trimming removed 4 bases from V and 1 base from J, with 11 bases in between. The CDR3: CASSKGHSQETQYF. For the CDR3, the DNA is TGTGCCAGCAGCAAAGGACACTCCCAAGAGACCCAGTACTTC.

The rearrangement links TRBV7-6 to TRBJ2-1, with D perhaps matching TRBD2 (6 bases). Between the trimmed V and J ends, which lost 5 bases and 6 bases, there was a span of 17 bases. The CDR3 is 15 amino acids. Germline V gives CDR1 SGHVS, CDR2 FNYEAQ. The CDR3 loop is CASSRDGQGGNEQFF. The CDR3 DNA reads as TGTGCCAGCAGCCGGGACGGGCAGGGAGGCAATGAGCAGTTCTTC.

The V gene is TRBV4-3, the J gene TRBJ2-1, with unresolved D. The CDR3 sequence is 15 residues long. From germline, CDR1 is LGHNA and CDR2 YSLEER. V was cut by 0 bases and J by 10 bases, with 16 bases left in between. CDR3 in amino acids: CASSQDRMEAREQFF. In nucleotides, the CDR3 is TGCGCCAGCAGCCAAGATCGGATGGAAGCACGGGAGCAGTTCTTC.

The genes are TRBV20-1 and TRBJ2-1; D unclear. V was cut by 7 bases and J by 0 bases, with 16 bases left in between. This CDR3 contains 15 residues. Germline V gene data show CDR1 as DFQATT and CDR2 as SNEGSKA (reference sequence). This chain's CDR3 is CSGVFGRSSYNEQFF. The DNA of the CDR3 is TGCAGTGGGGTCTTTGGCCGGAGCTCCTACAATGAGCAGTTCTTC.